Sequencing of this T cell receptor (beta chain) was carried out in a study of OX40 agonist ivuxolimab in advanced cancers. Measured with immunoSEQ multiplex PCR; TCRdb has only the in-frame clones, and not every one. The sample yields roughly 80,000 clones, 90% seen once. J lost 4 bases, V lost 4 bases, and 6 bases had no gene match. The CDR3 has 14 residues. Germline V gene lookup returns CDR1 WNHNN and CDR2 SYGVQD (reference sequence). V is TRBV10-1 and J is TRBJ2-5; TRBD1 matches 7 bases. Sample: CD4+ or CD8+ T cells sorted from blood, taken in a trial of the OX40 agonist ivuxolimab. The TCR was taken from an adult with an advanced solid tumor such as melanoma, head and neck, liver or kidney cancer. In DNA, the CDR3 is TGCGCCAGCAGTGCGGGACAGCGAGGAGAGACCCAGTACTTC. It specifies CASSAGQRGETQYF.